Given below is one T cell receptor beta chain in context. This clone came up once. Its antigen is still unknown. The sample holds no much larger clone one base away, and base qualities are not on file. This specimen belongs to a study of control samples from healthy donors and cancer patients (dated by TCRdb to 2019 to 2021). Libraries were built with the immunoSEQ multiplex PCR assay. TCRdb limited this immuneACCESS table to in-frame rearrangements with V and J called. A share of clones is missing; checked studies link under half to unresolved V genes, and the rest is unexplained. The sample table holds about 89,000 clones, of which around nine tenths were seen once. The ten top clones hold roughly 20% of the sample. The germline V gene yields SGHTA for CDR1 and FQGNSA for CDR2. V drops 3 bases and J drops 3 bases, leaving 9 bases in between. Counted from cysteine to phenylalanine, this CDR3 has 15 amino acids. Just the 45-base CDR3 DNA is kept, in frame starting at base 1.

Sequenced: blood. This receptor was obtained from a man in his thirties or forties in good health. This chain joins TRBV7-2 to TRBJ1-6, with a weak D call of TRBD1 (5 bases match). The CDR3 sequence is CASSLQGLYNSPLHF. The bases are TGTGCCAGCAGCTTGCAGGGTCTCTATAATTCACCCCTCCACTTT.